This paragraph reports one T cell receptor beta chain. Its specific antigen is unknown. Within one base of it there is no much larger clone, and no base qualities were kept. This specimen comes from a study of cytomegalovirus exposure and HLA in healthy donors (dated by TCRdb to between 2016 and 2019). For the wider study: The 650 to 800 repertoires of the first cohort and the roughly 110 validation repertoires were produced on the same platform, according to a later analysis. The study was designed to test whether signatures of past pathogen exposure could be identified by cataloging public T cell receptors. In addition to the first cohort of about 650 subjects, a separate validation cohort of 120 different subjects was used. To predict cytomegalovirus infection status, the study brought together high-throughput TCR immunosequencing, statistical association of individual TCRs with disease status, and machine learning.

Summary of the overall study and its limitations: Cytomegalovirus status was reported to be diagnosed by the classifier with high specificity and sensitivity in both the original and validation cohorts. A few of the identified cytomegalovirus-associated TCR beta chains were confirmed in vitro to be specific for cytomegalovirus antigens. It was suggested by the authors that the approach could potentially be generalized to other disease states and immunological phenotypes. Of the cluster scores, around 95% were above 0 in a later analysis, which found that TCRs clustered in the first cohort also tended to co-occur in the 120 or so validation repertoires. The validation cohort had no HLA typing available for a later analysis, so co-occurrence within that cohort was assessed over all 120 or so repertoires. While some public TCRs were present in many individuals, most TCR sequences turned up only very rarely across donors. A total of 150 to 200 TCR beta chains were listed by the study as associated with cytomegalovirus.

The donors belonged to the validation cohort of over a hundred subjects, which was separate from the roughly 670-subject first cohort. The CDR3, from cysteine to phenylalanine, totals 16 residues. Only the CDR3 DNA stays, 48 bases, in frame from base 1. The germline V gene encodes CDR1 SGHNT and CDR2 YYREEE (reference sequence). Trimming removed 4 bases from V and 7 bases from J; the gene matches leave 9 bases unexplained. Library creation used the immunoSEQ multiplex PCR assay. The authors processed their data as follows. To diagnose cytomegalovirus status from the catalog of TCR beta chain sequences, a statistical classification framework was built. This is the immuneACCESS table as TCRdb keeps it, with only in-frame sequences that have V and J called. A part of the clones is gone; compared with another copy, unresolved V genes explain less than half, and the rest is unexplained. Clone size and the V and J calls come from that table; the DNA yielded D and trimming. Here the sample has tens of thousands of clones; roughly 95% occur a single time. The ten biggest clones cover roughly 5% of the sample.

This clonotype originated in a woman younger than 30 in good health and CMV-seropositive. Sequenced input: PBMCs. This chain joins TRBV5-4 to TRBJ2-4, and 12 junction bases match TRBD2. The nucleotide sequence is given as TGTGCCAGCAGCCTAGCGGGAGGGGTTGGGGTGAACATTCAGTACTTC. This codes for CASSLAGGVGVNIQYF.